This T cell receptor (beta chain) came from a study of T cells in Graves' hyperthyroidism and ophthalmopathy. Overall study context: Before any treatment, at initial diagnosis, peripheral blood was collected.

A NOSPECS grade of at least 4, a Clinical Activity Score of at least 3 and duration under 3 months were recorded in ophthalmopathy patients. Regarding the study as a whole: A model of 13 V-J features distinguished ophthalmopathy from stable hyperthyroidism. The blood repertoire included most of the expanded thyroid clonotypes above 0.001.

The length of the CDR3 is 16 residues. Per germline, CDR1 SGHTA and CDR2 FQGNSA. V lost 0 bases, J lost 4 bases, and 6 bases stayed unmatched. The table lists this clonotype with a few counts. Its antigen remains unknown. Amplification targeted TCR beta CDR3 regions from RNA transcripts. The primer set for the first-round RT-PCR of the TCR CDR3 was HTBI. One entry per CDR3 protein results from TCRdb running MiXCR on the multiplex PCR reads. Among 500,000 to 800,000 distinct CDR3 sequences listed, about 14% were seen once. The clonotype comes from a woman between 45 and 60 years old with Graves' ophthalmopathy. The chain employs TRBV7-2 and TRBJ2-7; TRBD2 agrees at 10 bases. The sequenced material came from blood. In nucleotides, the CDR3 is TGTGCCAGCAGCTTAGCTCCTAGCGGGAGTCCTTACGAGCAGTACTTC. Encoded protein: CASSLAPSGSPYEQYF.